These 26 T cell receptor beta chains were sequenced from one sample in a study of cytomegalovirus exposure and HLA in healthy donors. Vbeta (60) and Jbeta (13) primers were used in the PCR. Data came from immunoSEQ multiplex PCR; TCRdb stores just in-frame clones and leaves some out. The sample has 95,000 to 150,000 clones, about 80% seen once. Sequenced sample: PBMCs. The source of these receptors is a man under 40 in good health and CMV-seronegative.

This clone was seen a handful of times. The rearrangement joins TRBV6-5 to TRBJ2-3, with 8 bases matching TRBD1. Losses at the gene ends were 2 bases for V and 0 bases for J; bases not matched to a gene: 4. CDR3 length: 16 amino acids. CDR1 and CDR2 (germline): MNHEY, SVGAGI. The CDR3, as DNA: TGTGCCAGCAGTTACAGACGGACAGGGAGCACAGATACGCAGTATTTT. Its protein product is CASSYRRTGSTDTQYF.

This clone was seen more than once but under ten times. The junction departs from germline at one end; a sequencing error may be responsible. The chain is built from TRBV27 and TRBJ1-2; TRBD1 agrees at 11 bases. This CDR3 region has 15 residues. Germline V CDR1 and CDR2: MNHEY, SMNVEV (reference sequence). CDR3 nucleotide sequence: TGTGCCAGCAGTTTGGGGACAGGGGGGACCTATGGCCACACCTTC. It is translated as CASSLGTGGTYGHTF.

Here the CDR3 DNA reads TGTGCCAGCAGTTTTTCTAGGGAGACCCAGTACTTC. This translates into CASSFSRETQYF. The chain joins TRBV28 to TRBJ2-5; D is undetermined. This CDR3 has 12 residues. The V end lost 3 bases, the J end lost 5 bases, and 7 bases lay between the germline ends. CDR1 and CDR2 from the germline V gene are MDHEN and SYDVKM.

The chain combines TRBV4-3 with TRBJ2-7; possibly TRBD2 for D (5 bases). The ends were cut back, 0 bases at V and 0 bases at J, with 9 bases in the middle. Germline values: CDR1 LGHNA, CDR2 YSLEER. The CDR3 length is 15 residues. The CDR3 DNA reads TGCGCCAGCAGCCAAGATCGCGGGTCCTCCTACGAGCAGTACTTC. Residues: CASSQDRGSSYEQYF.

The CDR3 coding sequence is TGCAGTGCCAGACTGAGCTTGGAGCAGTACTTC. As protein: CSARLSLEQYF. J is TRBJ2-7 and V is TRBV20-1; the D is unclear. The CDR3 totals 11 residues. Trimming took 6 bases from V and 7 from J, leaving 13 bases between them. Germline loops: CDR1 DFQATT, CDR2 SNEGSKA (reference sequence).

The CDR3 DNA sequence: TGTGCCAGCAGCTTAGCAAGACTAGCGGGGGAGGAGACCCAGTACTTC. It is translated as CASSLARLAGEETQYF. The chain recombines TRBV7-8 with TRBJ2-5; 12 bases match TRBD2. The CDR3 sequence is 16 residues long. CDR1 SGHVS and CDR2 FQNEAQ come from the germline V gene. J lost 5 bases, V lost 0 bases, and 4 bases had no gene match.

The sample holds a few counts of this clone. The chain joins TRBV27 to TRBJ1-1; the D is unclear. The germline CDR1 and CDR2 sequences are MNHEY and SMNVEV (reference sequence). Trimming removed 5 bases from V and 1 base from J, with 5 bases in between. The CDR3 covers 12 residues. The CDR3 region is CASSNGNTEAFF. The CDR3 coding sequence is TGTGCCAGCAGTAACGGGAACACTGAAGCTTTCTTT.

The chain has TRBV5-8 and TRBJ1-1, with D possibly being TRBD1 (5 bases). CDR1 is SGHTS, CDR2 YDEGEE, per germline. V lost 0 bases, J lost 6 bases, and 18 bases lay in between. This CDR3 spans 16 amino acids. CDR3 sequence reads: CASSLEGNRGYAEAFF. The CDR3 DNA reads as TGTGCCAGCAGCTTGGAGGGGAACCGGGGGTACGCTGAAGCTTTCTTT.

The chain joins TRBV18 to TRBJ1-2; D possibly corresponds to TRBD1 (5 bases). This CDR3 has 14 amino acids. Germline V gives CDR1 KGHSH, CDR2 LQKENI. V lost 3 bases and J 1 base, leaving 9 bases between the germline ends. The CDR3 is CASSPRGGNYGYTF. CDR3 in DNA: TGTGCCAGCTCACCTCGGGGGGGTAACTATGGCTACACCTTC.

J is TRBJ2-2 and V is TRBV7-2, with D possibly TRBD1 on 6 matching bases. The CDR3 has 16 amino acids. Trimming cost V 5 bases and J 1 base, with 14 bases left between them. CDR1 is SGHTA, CDR2 FQGNSA, per germline. The CDR3 is CASSHQGTVNTGELFF. The CDR3 coding sequence is TGTGCCAGCAGCCACCAGGGGACGGTGAACACCGGGGAGCTGTTTTTT. Complete variable domain (other parts from reference TRBV7-2 and TRBJ2-2): GAGVSQSPSNKVTEKGKDVELRCDPISGHTALYWYRQSLGQGLEFLIYFQGNSAPDKSGLPSDRFSAERTGGSVSTLTIQRTQQEDSAVYLCASSHQGTVNTGELFFGEGSRLTVL.

The chain joins TRBV30 to TRBJ1-1; D perhaps matches TRBD1 (5 bases). V was trimmed by 0 bases and J by 5 bases, leaving 13 bases between them. Per germline, CDR1 GTSNPN and CDR2 SVGIG (reference sequence). The CDR3 loop spans 14 amino acids. The CDR3 DNA is TGTGCCTGGAGTGTACGGGGGGGGGTTACTGAAGCTTTCTTT. It specifies CAWSVRGGVTEAFF.

The chain joins TRBV10-3 to TRBJ1-2, with TRBD1 matching 9 bases. The germline V gene encodes CDR1 ENHRY and CDR2 SYGVKD. V was pared by 2 bases and J by 6 bases, with 7 bases of the junction left unmatched. This CDR3 has 15 residues. The CDR3 nucleotides are TGTGCCATCAGTGAGCGGGACAGGGTAAATGATGGCTACACCTTC. Translation gives CAISERDRVNDGYTF.

V gene TRBV6-5 combines with J gene TRBJ1-1; no firm D call. The germline V gene has CDR1 MNHEY and CDR2 SVGAGI. V dropped 7 bases and J dropped 2 bases, with 11 bases sitting between them. The CDR3 spans 13 residues. The CDR3: CASMAGINTEAFF. The CDR3 DNA follows: TGTGCCAGCATGGCGGGGATTAACACTGAAGCTTTCTTT.

The chain links TRBV6-1 to TRBJ1-2, with D possibly matching TRBD1 (5 bases). The V gene's germline CDR1 is MNHNS and CDR2 SASEGT. This CDR3 region has 13 residues. Trimming shortened V by 1 base and J by 8 bases, and 11 bases separated the two germline ends. This chain's CDR3 is CASSEGTTGGYTF. For the CDR3, the DNA is TGTGCCAGCAGTGAAGGGACAACCGGGGGCTACACCTTC.

Comment on this clone: With a much larger clone just one base away, this may be a read error. Other DNA variants within this sample encode the same CDR3. V is TRBV5-5 and J is TRBJ1-1, with 8 bases that match TRBD1. The CDR3 spans 15 residues. Germline V gene data show CDR1 as SGHKS and CDR2 as YYEKEE (reference sequence). V gave up 0 bases and J gave up 2 bases; unmatched junction bases: 3. DNA of the CDR3: TGTGCCAGCAGCTTGGCCGGGACAGGAAACACTGAAGCTTTCTTT. It encodes CASSLAGTGNTEAFF.

The CDR3 spells CASSLSRGNQPQHF. As DNA, the CDR3 is TGTGCCAGCAGCTTAAGTCGGGGCAATCAGCCCCAGCATTTT. The chain has TRBV6-5 and TRBJ1-5; no clear D gene. The ends were cut back, 6 bases at V and 2 bases at J, with 11 bases in the middle. The CDR3 length is 14 residues. Looked up from germline, CDR1 is MNHEY and CDR2 is SVGAGI.

The J gene is TRBJ2-3, the V gene TRBV27, with D maybe TRBD1 (6 bases). CDR1 and CDR2 (germline): MNHEY, SMNVEV (reference sequence). The CDR3 consists of 14 residues. V shed 3 bases and J shed 4 bases, with 11 bases lying between them. CDR3 coding DNA: TGTGCCAGCAGTTTGGGGACAATGGCAGATACGCAGTATTTT. It codes for CASSLGTMADTQYF.

V and J are TRBV5-1 and TRBJ2-1; D not resolved. CDR3 length: 14 residues. Germline CDR1 and CDR2: SGHRS and YFSETQ. Trimming took off 7 bases at V and 0 bases at J, with 11 bases between the two ends. The CDR3 loop reads CASAPSGSYNEQFF. The CDR3, as DNA: TGCGCCAGCGCCCCTTCGGGCTCCTACAATGAGCAGTTCTTC.

The chain recombines TRBV14 with TRBJ2-1; TRBD1 matches 7 bases. The length of the CDR3 is 12 residues. The germline CDR1 and CDR2 sequences are SGHDN and FVKESK. The V segment lost 4 bases and the J segment 12 bases; nucleotides outside the gene matches: 6. The CDR3 is CASSPVDRRQFF. In nucleotides, the CDR3 is TGTGCCAGCAGCCCTGTGGACAGGAGGCAGTTCTTC. Variable domain in full (rest from reference TRBV14 and TRBJ2-1): EAGVTQFPSHSVIEKGQTVTLRCDPISGHDNLYWYRRVMGKEIKFLLHFVKESKQDESGMPNNRFLAERTGGTYSTLKVQPAELEDSGVYFCASSPVDRRQFFGPGTRLTVL.

The chain carries TRBV5-1 and TRBJ1-1; 11 bases are a match to TRBD1. The germline V gene has CDR1 SGHRS and CDR2 YFSETQ. CDR3 size: 16 residues. V shed 3 bases and J 4 bases; nucleotides not matched to a gene: 8. DNA for the CDR3: TGCGCCAGCAGCTCCGATGGACAGGGGGCGAGCACTGAAGCTTTCTTT. This translates into CASSSDGQGASTEAFF.

The chain employs TRBV11-2 and TRBJ2-2; unclear D gene. The length of the CDR3 is 15 residues. The germline V gene has CDR1 SGHAT and CDR2 FQNNGV. V was pared by 5 bases and J by 4 bases, with 14 bases between. The CDR3, as DNA: TGTGCCAGCAGCCCGGAGAGTAAGCGCACCGGGGAGCTGTTTTTT. This translates into CASSPESKRTGELFF. Combining the CDR3 with reference TRBV11-2 and TRBJ2-2 gives the whole variable domain EAGVAQSPRYKIIEKRQSVAFWCNPISGHATLYWYQQILGQGPKLLIQFQNNGVVDDSQLPKDRFSAERLKGVDSTLKIQPAKLEDSAVYLCASSPESKRTGELFFGEGSRLTVL.

This clone has a handful of counts. This rearrangement joins TRBV28 to TRBJ2-5; 7 nucleotides align to TRBD2. V lost 6 bases, J lost 2 bases, and 9 bases stayed unmatched. Germline lookup yields CDR1 MDHEN and CDR2 SYDVKM. CDR3 length equals 15 residues. The CDR3 DNA reads as TGTGCCAGCAGATCCCAAGCTAGCGGACAAGAGACCCAGTACTTC. Protein sequence: CASRSQASGQETQYF.

The table lists this clone with a few counts. The chain has TRBV19 and TRBJ2-6, with D perhaps matching TRBD2 (5 bases). With 3 bases removed from V and 0 bases from J, the gap between germline ends came to 12 bases. From germline, CDR1 is LNHDA and CDR2 SQIVND (reference sequence). The CDR3 sequence is 17 residues long. CDR3 loop: CASSIRGGSSGANVLTF. The CDR3 region has the DNA TGTGCCAGTAGTATCCGTGGAGGCAGCTCTGGGGCCAACGTCCTGACTTTC.

This rearrangement joins TRBV7-3 to TRBJ2-1; 7 nucleotides line up with TRBD2. The germline CDR1 and CDR2 sequences are SGHTA and FQGTGA. The junction had 15 bases not matched to a gene; V was cut back by 1 base and J by 0 bases. The CDR3 has 20 residues. The DNA of the CDR3 is TGTGCCAGCAGCTTAATCAACAGTATGGGAGCGGGGTCCTCCTACAATGAGCAGTTCTTC. It encodes CASSLINSMGAGSSYNEQFF.

This CDR3 is CASSRGLNTGELFF. The CDR3 region has the DNA TGTGCCAGCAGCCGGGGACTGAACACCGGGGAGCTGTTTTTT. The genes are TRBV5-4 and TRBJ2-2, with a tentative D call TRBD2 (6 bases). CDR1 and CDR2 (germline): SGHNT, YYREEE (reference sequence). Trimming cost V 4 bases and J 1 base, with 8 bases left between them. This CDR3 region has 14 residues. Using reference TRBV5-4 and TRBJ2-2 for the parts outside the CDR3, the full variable domain is ETGVTQSPTHLIKTRGQQVTLRCSSQSGHNTVSWYQQALGQGPQFIFQYYREEENGRGNFPPRFSGLQFPNYSSELNVNALELDDSALYLCASSRGLNTGELFFGEGSRLTVL.

J is TRBJ2-5 and V is TRBV27, with TRBD1 matching over 7 bases. The end of the DNA aligns better with TRBJ2-7, so the J call may be wrong. CDR3 size: 13 residues. From germline, CDR1 is MNHEY and CDR2 SMNVEV (reference sequence). CDR3 DNA sequence: TGTGCCAGCAGTCTGACAGGGTCCTACGAGCAGTACTTC. Translating gives CASSLTGSYEQYF.